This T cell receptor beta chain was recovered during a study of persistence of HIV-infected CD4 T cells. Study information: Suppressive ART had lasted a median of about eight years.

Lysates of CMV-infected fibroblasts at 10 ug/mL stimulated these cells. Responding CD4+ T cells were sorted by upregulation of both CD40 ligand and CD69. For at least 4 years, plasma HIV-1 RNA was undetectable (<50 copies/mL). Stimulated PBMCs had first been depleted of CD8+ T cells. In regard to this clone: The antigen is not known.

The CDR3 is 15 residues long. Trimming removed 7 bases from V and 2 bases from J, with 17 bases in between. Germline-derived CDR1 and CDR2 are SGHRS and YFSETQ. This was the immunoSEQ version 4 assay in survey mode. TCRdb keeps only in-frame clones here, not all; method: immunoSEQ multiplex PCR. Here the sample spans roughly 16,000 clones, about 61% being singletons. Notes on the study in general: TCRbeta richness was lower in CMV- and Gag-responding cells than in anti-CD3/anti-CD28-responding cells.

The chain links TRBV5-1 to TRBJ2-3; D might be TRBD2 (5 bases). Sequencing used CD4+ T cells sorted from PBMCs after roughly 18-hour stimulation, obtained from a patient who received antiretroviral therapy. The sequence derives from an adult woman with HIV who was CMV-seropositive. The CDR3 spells CASAFFGEITDTQYF. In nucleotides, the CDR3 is TGCGCCAGCGCCTTTTTCGGGGAAATCACAGATACGCAGTATTTT.